The 17 T cell receptor beta chains in this list originate from one sample, sequenced in a study of T cell responses to AZD1222 COVID-19 vaccine. The repertoire was sequenced with immunoSEQ multiplex PCR; TCRdb's copy has only in-frame clones and lacks some. Here the sample spans fewer than 150,000 clones, roughly 88% being singletons. Source: peripheral blood, taken 28 days after the second AZD1222 dose. These receptors were obtained from an adult who received the AZD1222 COVID-19 vaccine.

The rearrangement joins TRBV24-1 to TRBJ2-1; D may be TRBD1 (6 bases). The CDR3 is 15 amino acids. V was trimmed by 4 bases and J by 4 bases, leaving 13 bases between them. Per germline, CDR1 KGHDR and CDR2 SFDVKD. DNA of the CDR3: TGTGCCACCAGTGAGGCCGGGACATATTACAATGAGCAGTTCTTC. It codes for CATSEAGTYYNEQFF.

This chain joins TRBV11-3 and TRBJ2-1; D is unresolved. The ends were cut back, 5 bases at V and 10 bases at J, with 9 bases in the middle. The CDR3 totals 11 residues. Germline V gene lookup returns CDR1 SGHNT and CDR2 YENEEA. CDR3 coding DNA: TGTGCCAGCAGCCCGGACGGCGAGCAGTTCTTC. It yields the protein CASSPDGEQFF. The full variable domain, its missing parts supplied by reference TRBV11-3 and TRBJ2-1, is EAGVVQSPRYKIIEKKQPVAFWCNPISGHNTLYWYLQNLGQGPELLIRYENEEAVDDSQLPKDRFSAERLKGVDSTLKIQPAELGDSAVYLCASSPDGEQFFGPGTRLTVL.

CDR3 sequence: CASSLTGNYTF. DNA of the CDR3: TGTGCCAGCAGCTTAACAGGCAACTACACCTTC. The genes are TRBV7-9 and TRBJ1-2, with D perhaps matching TRBD1 (5 bases). Germline CDR1 reads SEHNR; CDR2 reads FQNEAQ (reference sequence). Trimming took off 2 bases at V and 10 bases at J, with 8 bases between the two ends. The CDR3 runs 11 residues.

The chain is built from TRBV6-2 or TRBV6-3 and TRBJ1-3, with TRBD1 as a possible D gene (5 bases). V was trimmed by 5 bases and J by 3 bases, leaving 11 bases between them. The CDR3 totals 14 residues. Germline CDR1 and CDR2: MNHEY and SVGEGT. CDR3 sequence: CASSRQSFGNTIYF. CDR3 nucleotides: TGTGCCAGCAGTCGACAGTCCTTTGGAAACACCATATATTTT.

The chain is built from TRBV7-9 and TRBJ1-4; a weak D match, TRBD1 (6 bases). The CDR3 sequence is 17 residues long. The V and J ends lost 1 base and 3 bases respectively, with 15 bases between them. Looked up from germline, CDR1 is SEHNR and CDR2 is FQNEAQ (reference sequence). The CDR3 spells CASSLGQGRTSNEKLFF. The CDR3 DNA sequence: TGTGCCAGCAGCTTAGGTCAGGGGAGAACCTCTAATGAAAAACTGTTTTTT.

V gene TRBV7-9 combines with J gene TRBJ1-5, with a tentative D call TRBD1 (5 bases). CDR3 length: 17 amino acids. V dropped 5 bases and J dropped 0 bases, with 17 bases sitting between them. Germline V gene lookup returns CDR1 SEHNR and CDR2 FQNEAQ (reference sequence). CDR3 in amino acids: CASSLGRTGNSNQPQHF. The CDR3 DNA follows: TGTGCCAGCAGCCTGGGACGGACGGGGAATAGCAATCAGCCCCAGCATTTT.

CDR3 loop: CASSRRASPHANTGELFF. CDR3 bases: TGTGCCAGCAGTCGCCGGGCCTCGCCACACGCGAACACCGGGGAGCTGTTTTTT. The V and J genes are TRBV6-6 and TRBJ2-2; no definite D call. This CDR3 is 18 amino acids long. From germline, CDR1 is MNHNY and CDR2 SVGAGI (reference sequence). Between the trimmed V and J ends, which lost 5 bases and 0 bases, there was a span of 19 bases.

This sequence joins TRBV19 and TRBJ1-4; the D is unclear. The V end was cut by 5 bases, the J end by 6 bases, with 16 bases between. The CDR3 consists of 15 residues. Germline CDR1 LNHDA, CDR2 SQIVND (reference sequence). The CDR3 DNA is TGTGCCAGTAGTCCCATGACCGGTCCCGATGAAAAACTGTTTTTT. This translates into CASSPMTGPDEKLFF.

This chain joins TRBV18 and TRBJ1-1, with no clear D. With 6 bases removed from V and 3 bases from J, the gap between germline ends came to 14 bases. Germline values: CDR1 KGHSH, CDR2 LQKENI. The length of the CDR3 is 14 residues. The CDR3 here is CASSPTGFDTEAFF. DNA for the CDR3: TGTGCCAGCTCTCCGACGGGTTTTGACACTGAAGCTTTCTTT.

This chain links TRBV27 with TRBJ1-5, with D hard to call. Deletions cut 6 bases from V and 7 bases from J, with 16 bases between. Germline V gene lookup returns CDR1 MNHEY and CDR2 SMNVEV (reference sequence). CDR3 length equals 14 residues. CDR3 coding DNA: TGTGCCAGCAGCTTCCTGGGCGGGGAACAGCCCCAGCATTTT. Translating gives CASSFLGGEQPQHF.

The V and J genes are TRBV4-1 and TRBJ1-2; weak D call: TRBD1 (6 bases). The CDR3 is made up of 14 amino acids. Germline CDR1 is MGHRA and CDR2 is YSYEKL. The V gene lost 4 bases and the J gene lost 8 bases, with 17 bases spanning the gap. Here the CDR3 reads CASSRRIQGEGYTF. The CDR3 nucleotides are TGCGCCAGCAGCCGAAGGATACAGGGTGAGGGCTACACCTTC.

The chain employs TRBV11-3 and TRBJ2-5; 8 bases agree with TRBD2. Germline-derived CDR1 and CDR2 are SGHNT and YENEEA. This CDR3 comprises 14 residues. The V and J ends lost 10 bases and 4 bases, in that order; junction bases with no gene match: 11. The CDR3 DNA reads as TGTGCCACCGGCCGGGGGGGGCTGATAGAGACCCAGTACTTC. Translated, it gives CATGRGGLIETQYF.

The J gene is TRBJ1-5, the V gene TRBV2; TRBD1 agrees at 9 bases. The CDR3 runs to 16 residues. The germline V gene has CDR1 SNHLY and CDR2 FYNNEI. The J segment lost 4 bases and the V segment lost 2 bases, leaving 6 bases of the junction unmatched. CDR3 region: CASSEIWTGANQPQHF. The CDR3 DNA sequence: TGTGCCAGCAGTGAAATTTGGACAGGGGCTAATCAGCCCCAGCATTTT.

The chain is built from TRBV6-4 and TRBJ1-2; tentative D call: TRBD1 (5 bases). The CDR3 contains 13 residues. CDR1 and CDR2 from the germline V gene are MRHNA and SNTAGT. Trimming cost V 8 bases and J 8 bases, with 18 bases left between them. CDR3 DNA sequence: TGTGCCAGCGGGGGGAACAGCATCCCGGGCTACACCTTC. This gives the protein CASGGNSIPGYTF.

This rearrangement joins TRBV21-1 to TRBJ1-1; TRBD1, the table's D call, was not compared with the DNA. TRBV21-1 has pseudogene status. This CDR3 region has 16 residues. CDR3 nucleotides: TGTGCCAGCAGCAAAGGCATGGGCAGGGGCCCACCTGAAGCTTTCTTT. Translated: CASSKGMGRGPPEAFF.

V and J are TRBV5-1 and TRBJ2-1; D ambiguous. V lost 4 bases to trimming and J lost 4 bases, with 3 bases between them. Germline CDR1 reads SGHRS; CDR2 reads YFSETQ. This CDR3 comprises 11 residues. The CDR3: CASSLYNEQFF. CDR3 coding DNA: TGCGCCAGCAGCCTTTACAATGAGCAGTTCTTC.

The rearrangement links TRBV6-5 to TRBJ1-2; 8 bases are a match to TRBD1. CDR3 length: 14 amino acids. Germline CDR1 reads MNHEY; CDR2 reads SVGAGI. Unmatched junction bases numbered 9, after V lost 5 bases and J lost 7 bases. CDR3 residues: CASSPGQGASGYTF. For the CDR3, the DNA is TGTGCCAGCAGTCCGGGCCAGGGGGCAAGTGGCTACACCTTC.